Shown below are 9 T cell receptor beta chains from a single sample sequenced in a study of precursors of human CD4 cytotoxic T cells. A single record per CDR3 protein comes from TCRdb applying MiXCR to the reads. The sample yields a few hundred distinct CDR3 sequences, roughly 12% seen once. Four sorted CD4+ memory subsets, central memory, effector memory, IL-7R-high TEMRA and IL-7R-negative TEMRA, were UMI-sequenced. Source material: memory CD4+ T cells from blood (PBMCs). The receptors come from a human donor in good health.

For this clonotype: Given a much more abundant clone one base away, this may be a read error. The chain carries TRBV20-1 and TRBJ1-6, with D possibly being TRBD1 (5 bases). CDR1 and CDR2 (germline): DFQATT, SNEGSKA (reference sequence). The CDR3 runs 16 residues. CDR3 amino acids: CSAREAGSSYKSPLHF. The CDR3 DNA is TGCAGTGCTAGAGAAGCAGGGAGCTCCTATAAGTCACCCCTCCACTTT.

This clonotype is deemed large. The chain has TRBV7-9 and TRBJ2-7; TRBD1 is a possible D gene (6 bases). Germline CDR1 and CDR2: SEHNR and FQNEAQ (reference sequence). V lost 5 bases, J lost 0 bases, and 14 bases lay in between. CDR3 size: 15 residues. CDR3 loop: CASSPRTARSYEQYF. Written as DNA, the CDR3 is TGTGCCAGCAGCCCTCGGACAGCTCGCTCCTACGAGCAGTACTTC.

This clonotype is categorized as large (0.1 to 1%). This chain uses TRBV2 with TRBJ1-1, with a tentative D call TRBD1 (5 bases). Per germline, CDR1 SNHLY and CDR2 FYNNEI. The CDR3 loop spans 14 amino acids. V gave up 8 bases and J gave up 4 bases, with 17 bases separating them. The CDR3: CASGSGGRSTEAFF. The CDR3 coding sequence is TGTGCCAGCGGGTCGGGGGGGAGGAGCACTGAAGCTTTCTTT.

By sample fraction, this clonotype is large. The gene calls are TRBV29-1 and TRBJ1-5; perhaps TRBD1 as D (5 bases). From germline, CDR1 is SQVTM and CDR2 ANQGSEA. V was cut by 4 bases and J by 0 bases, with 7 bases left in between. This CDR3 spans 13 amino acids. Here the CDR3 DNA reads TGCAGCGTTGTCGACAGTAGCAATCAGCCCCAGCATTTT. It specifies CSVVDSSNQPQHF.

The chain uses TRBV7-9 and TRBJ2-2; maybe TRBD1 (6 bases). This CDR3 contains 15 residues. With 3 bases removed from V and 4 bases from J, the gap between germline ends came to 12 bases. The germline V gene encodes CDR1 SEHNR and CDR2 FQNEAQ (reference sequence). The CDR3 bases are TGTGCCAGCAGCTTGTCAGTAGGGGGCACCGGGGAGCTGTTTTTT. Protein sequence: CASSLSVGGTGELFF. Full variable domain (rest looked up from reference TRBV7-9 and TRBJ2-2): DTGVSQNPRHKITKRGQNVTFRCDPISEHNRLYWYRQTLGQGPEFLTYFQNEAQLEKSRLLSDRFSAERPKGSFSTLEIQRTEQGDSAMYLCASSLSVGGTGELFFGEGSRLTVL.

Remarks on this clonotype: Being one base from a much bigger clone, this may be a read error. The chain combines TRBV4-2 with TRBJ1-1; tentatively, D is TRBD1 (5 bases). Germline CDR1 reads LGHNA; CDR2 reads YNFKEQ. The CDR3 is 17 residues long. Trimming cost V 1 base and J 1 base, with 16 bases left between them. CDR3 nucleotides: TGTGCCAGCAGCCAAGTAGGGGCAGGGTGGTGGAACACTGAAGCTTTCTTT. Its protein is CASSQVGAGWWNTEAFF.

This sequence joins TRBV12-3 or TRBV12-4 and TRBJ2-3, with unresolved D. Trimming stripped 6 bases from V and 5 bases from J, with 18 bases between. This CDR3 has 15 amino acids. CDR3 DNA: TGTGCCAGCAGCCTCACCCCCCAGGAAGAAGATACGCAGTATTTT. Protein product: CASSLTPQEEDTQYF.

By frequency in the sample, this clonotype is large (0.1 to 1%). V usage is TRBV10-3 and J usage is TRBJ2-2; the D is unclear. Germline V gives CDR1 ENHRY, CDR2 SYGVKD. The V gene lost 3 bases and the J gene lost 1 base, with 6 bases spanning the gap. CDR3 length: 14 residues. The CDR3: CAISEFGNTGELFF. CDR3 in DNA: TGTGCCATCAGTGAATTCGGGAACACCGGGGAGCTGTTTTTT.

By share, this clonotype ranks as large (0.1 to 1%). The CDR3 protein is CASSPGSNTGELFF. The CDR3 DNA reads as TGTGCCAGCAGCCCGGGATCGAACACCGGGGAGCTGTTTTTT. The V call is TRBV3-1, the J call TRBJ2-2; a weak D match, TRBD2 (5 bases). This CDR3 contains 14 residues. CDR1 is LGHDT, CDR2 YNNKEL, per germline (reference sequence). V was shortened by 4 bases and J by 0 bases, with 6 bases between the two germline ends. The complete variable domain, with remaining parts taken from reference TRBV3-1 and TRBJ2-2, reads DTAVSQTPKYLVTQMGNDKSIKCEQNLGHDTMYWYKQDSKKFLKIMFSYNNKELIINETVPNRFSPKSPDKAHLNLHINSLELGDSAVYFCASSPGSNTGELFFGEGSRLTVL.